The sequence of this T cell receptor beta chain was determined in a study of cytomegalovirus exposure and HLA in healthy donors. To note about this clone: Its target is unknown.

A multiplex PCR was run with 60 Vbeta primers and 13 Jbeta primers. Repertoires were generated with immunoSEQ multiplex PCR, while TCRdb's copy carries only in-frame clones and drops some. Its table lists approximately 190,000 clones. Study-wide findings and caveats: Cytomegalovirus-associated TCR beta chains were listed, numbering roughly 150. In a later analysis, about 17,000 TCR beta sequences were associated with HLA alleles at 0.05 false discovery rate. A later analysis linked a missense DCLRE1C variant to TCR beta V- and J-gene trimming.

The ends were cut back, 4 bases at V and 0 bases at J, with 16 bases in the middle. This CDR3 spans 17 amino acids. Looked up from germline, CDR1 is LNHDA and CDR2 is SQIVND (reference sequence). What was sequenced was PBMCs. This TCR was sampled from a man aged 30 to 39 in good health and CMV-seronegative. The chain couples TRBV19 to TRBJ2-1, with a possible D match to TRBD2 (7 bases). The CDR3 region is CASSKGGLTSSYNEQFF. The CDR3 DNA reads as TGTGCCAGTAGTAAGGGGGGGCTTACGAGCTCCTACAATGAGCAGTTCTTC.